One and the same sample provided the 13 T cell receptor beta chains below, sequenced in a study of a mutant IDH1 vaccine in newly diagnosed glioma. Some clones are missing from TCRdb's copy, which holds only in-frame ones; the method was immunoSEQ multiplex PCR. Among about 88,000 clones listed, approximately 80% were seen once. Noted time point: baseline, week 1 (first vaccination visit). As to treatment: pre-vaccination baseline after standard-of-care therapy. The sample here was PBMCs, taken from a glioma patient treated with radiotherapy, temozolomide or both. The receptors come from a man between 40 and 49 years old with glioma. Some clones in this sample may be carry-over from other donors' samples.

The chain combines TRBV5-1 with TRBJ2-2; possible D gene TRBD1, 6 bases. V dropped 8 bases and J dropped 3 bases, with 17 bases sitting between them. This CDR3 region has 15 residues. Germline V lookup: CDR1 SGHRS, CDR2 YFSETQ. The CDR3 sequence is CASWSGDTDTGELFF. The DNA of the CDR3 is TGCGCCAGTTGGTCCGGGGACACCGACACCGGGGAGCTGTTTTTT. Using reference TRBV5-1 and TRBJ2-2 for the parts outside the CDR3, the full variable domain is KAGVTQTPRYLIKTRGQQVTLSCSPISGHRSVSWYQQTPGQGLQFLFEYFSETQRNKGNFPGRFSGRQFSNSRSEMNVSTLELGDSALYLCASWSGDTDTGELFFGEGSRLTVL.

The CDR3 nucleotides read TGTGCCAGTAGGGAGGGTCTGACAGGGACAGGGGCCAACGTCCTGACTTTC. Amino acid sequence: CASREGLTGTGANVLTF. The V and J genes are TRBV19 and TRBJ2-6, with D tentatively TRBD1 (7 bases). Germline V gene lookup returns CDR1 LNHDA and CDR2 SQIVND (reference sequence). Trimming cost V 6 bases and J 4 bases, with 19 bases left between them. The CDR3 runs 17 residues.

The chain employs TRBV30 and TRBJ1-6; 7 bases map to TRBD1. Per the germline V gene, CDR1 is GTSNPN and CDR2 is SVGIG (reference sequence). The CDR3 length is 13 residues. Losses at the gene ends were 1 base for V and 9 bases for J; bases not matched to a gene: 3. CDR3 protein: CAWSAQGTSPLHF. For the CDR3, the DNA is TGTGCCTGGAGTGCACAGGGGACTTCACCCCTCCACTTT.

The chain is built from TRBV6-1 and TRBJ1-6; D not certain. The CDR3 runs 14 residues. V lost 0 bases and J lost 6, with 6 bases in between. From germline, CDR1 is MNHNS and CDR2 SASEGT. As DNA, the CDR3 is TGTGCCAGCAGTGAAGCACCGGTTAATTCACCCCTCCACTTT. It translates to CASSEAPVNSPLHF.

The CDR3 reads CASGLGTGQGEKLFF. The CDR3 bases are TGTGCTAGTGGTTTGGGAACCGGACAGGGTGAAAAACTGTTTTTT. J is TRBJ1-4 and V is TRBV12-5, with 8 nucleotides matching TRBD1. The CDR3 runs 15 residues. V dropped 1 base and J dropped 7; count of bases not matched to a gene: 5. CDR1 and CDR2 (germline): LGHNT, FRNRAP.

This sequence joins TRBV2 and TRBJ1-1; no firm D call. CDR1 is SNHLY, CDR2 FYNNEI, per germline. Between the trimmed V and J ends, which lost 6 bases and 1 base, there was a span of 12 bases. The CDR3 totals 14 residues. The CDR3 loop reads CASSGVYRNTEAFF. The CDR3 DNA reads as TGTGCCAGCAGCGGGGTTTATCGGAACACTGAAGCTTTCTTT.

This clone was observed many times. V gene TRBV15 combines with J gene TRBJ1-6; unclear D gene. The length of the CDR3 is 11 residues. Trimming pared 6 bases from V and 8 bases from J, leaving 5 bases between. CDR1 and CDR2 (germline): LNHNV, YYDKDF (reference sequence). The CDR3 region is CATRGHSPLHF. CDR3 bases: TGTGCCACCAGAGGGCATTCACCCCTCCACTTT.

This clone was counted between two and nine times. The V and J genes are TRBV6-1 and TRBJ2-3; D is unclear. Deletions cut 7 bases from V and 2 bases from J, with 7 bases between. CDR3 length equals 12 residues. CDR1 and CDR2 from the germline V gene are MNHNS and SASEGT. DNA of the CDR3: TGTGCCAGCAAAGGGTACACAGATACGCAGTATTTT. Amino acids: CASKGYTDTQYF.

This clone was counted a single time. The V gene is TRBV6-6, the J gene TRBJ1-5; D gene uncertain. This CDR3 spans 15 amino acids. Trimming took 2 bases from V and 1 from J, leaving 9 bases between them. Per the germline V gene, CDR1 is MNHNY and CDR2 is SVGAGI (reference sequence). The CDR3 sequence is CASSYDGVSNQPQHF. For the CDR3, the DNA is TGTGCCAGCAGTTACGATGGAGTAAGCAATCAGCCCCAGCATTTT.

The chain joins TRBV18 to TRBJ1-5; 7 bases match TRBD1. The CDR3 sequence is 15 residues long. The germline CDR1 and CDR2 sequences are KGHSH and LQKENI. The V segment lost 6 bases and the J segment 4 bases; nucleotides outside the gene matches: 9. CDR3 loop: CASSLSGQVNQPQHF. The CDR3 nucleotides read TGTGCCAGCTCGCTGAGTGGACAGGTAAATCAGCCCCAGCATTTT. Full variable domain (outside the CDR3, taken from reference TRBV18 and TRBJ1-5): NAGVMQNPRHLVRRRGQEARLRCSPMKGHSHVYWYRQLPEEGLKFMVYLQKENIIDESGMPKERFSAEFPKEGPSILRIQQVVRGDSAAYFCASSLSGQVNQPQHFGDGTRLSIL.

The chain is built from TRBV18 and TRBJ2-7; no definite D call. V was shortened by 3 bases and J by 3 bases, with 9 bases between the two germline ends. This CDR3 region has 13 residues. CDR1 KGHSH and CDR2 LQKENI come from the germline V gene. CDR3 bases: TGTGCCAGCTCACCGGGGTCTTACTACGAGCAGTACTTC. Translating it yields CASSPGSYYEQYF. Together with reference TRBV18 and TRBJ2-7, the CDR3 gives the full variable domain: NAGVMQNPRHLVRRRGQEARLRCSPMKGHSHVYWYRQLPEEGLKFMVYLQKENIIDESGMPKERFSAEFPKEGPSILRIQQVVRGDSAAYFCASSPGSYYEQYFGPGTRLTVT.

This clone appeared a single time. The CDR3 sequence: CASSQGALQETQYF. The CDR3 DNA sequence: TGCGCCAGCTCCCAGGGGGCCCTACAAGAGACCCAGTACTTC. J is TRBJ2-5 and V is TRBV5-1; 8 bases match TRBD1. The germline V gene has CDR1 SGHRS and CDR2 YFSETQ. The CDR3 is 14 amino acids. V was clipped by 7 bases and J by 2 bases; unmatched bases: 7.

The CDR3, as DNA: TGTGCCAGCAGTTCCTGGAGGGGTCATGGACACACTGAAGCTTTCTTT. Translation gives CASSSWRGHGHTEAFF. This chain links TRBV27 with TRBJ1-1; the D gene is possibly TRBD1 (5 bases). This CDR3 comprises 16 residues. Germline V CDR1 and CDR2: MNHEY, SMNVEV (reference sequence). The germline V and J ends were trimmed by 4 bases and 3 bases, with 18 bases remaining between them.